This TCR beta chain was recovered during a study of Ad26.COV2.S vaccination and SARS-CoV-2 variants (dated by TCRdb to about 2021). With respect to the entire study: Vaccine-arm donors were drawn from COV1001, a multicentre, randomized, double-blind, placebo-controlled phase I-IIa trial of Ad26.COV2.S in healthy adults. Dosing of Ad26.COV2.S was intramuscular, at either 5x10^10 or 1x10^11 viral particles, delivered as one shot or as two shots spaced 56 days apart. Participants in the trial were split at random into five groups of five each, receiving low-dose or high-dose Ad26.COV2.S once or twice, or else placebo on both occasions. TCRbeta repertoire sequencing was used to assess the specificity and breadth of SARS-CoV-2-reactive T cell receptors after Ad26.COV2.S vaccination. The TCR-sequenced set comprised about 32 samples: roughly 19 Ad26.COV2.S vaccine recipients, 5 placebo recipients and 8 SARS-CoV-2 convalescent individuals. Blinding of investigators to trial group allocation was maintained during experiments and outcome assessment.

The CDR3, from cysteine to phenylalanine, totals 15 residues. The read is trimmed to its CDR3 DNA, 45 bases read in frame from base 1. Ends trimmed: V by 3 bases, J by 4 bases; bases unmatched to a gene: 6. Taken from the germline V gene, the CDR1 and CDR2 loops are ENHRY and SYGVKD. What this sample's treatment or condition label stands for: about 20 received Ad26.COV2.S at low or high dose, single or two shots; several received placebo; per-sample allocation not given. Repertoires of vaccine and placebo recipients were sequenced from samples taken on day 63 after the first injection. In Cohort 1b, about two dozen adults aged 18-55 years were enrolled at a single site in Boston, USA, between 29 July and 7 August 2020. As a vaccine, Ad26.COV2.S was a replication-incompetent adenovirus type 26 vector that expressed a prefusion-stabilized SARS-CoV-2 spike protein derived from the original Wuhan strain.

Comments on this clone: Its antigen is still unknown. No qualities accompany the bases; no much larger clone lies one base away.

The immunoSEQ Assay was the method used to sequence TCRbeta CDR3 regions. After extraction, genomic DNA underwent amplification by bias-controlled multiplex PCR, followed by high-throughput sequencing. The paper's data handling went like this. To quantify the absolute abundance of each unique TCRbeta CDR3 region, sequences were collapsed and filtered. T cell fraction was estimated by normalization of TCRbeta template counts to usable DNA, with usable DNA being measured through amplification of reference genes present in all nucleated cells. Repertoire TCRs were annotated as SARS-CoV-2-specific by exact matching of V gene, CDR3 amino acid sequence and J gene to a known reactive TCR set. The reference SARS-CoV-2 TCR set was obtained from MIRA and was filtered for enrichment in COVID-19-positive ImmuneCODE repertoires, whereby public or cross-reactive TCRs were removed. Based on the MIRA antigens, annotated TCRs were further analysed at the level of specific ORF or position within ORF. Breadth was defined as annotated unique rearrangements over total unique productive rearrangements; depth was the summed frequency of those rearrangements. Group comparisons of TCR breadth used two-sided Wilcoxon rank-sum tests. TCRdb retrieved this table from immuneACCESS and kept in-frame rearrangements only. Not all clones are present; in checked studies, unresolved V genes account for under half, and no reason is known for the remainder. Clonal size and the V and J genes are those of that table, whereas D and trimming came from the DNA. The sample table lists some 340,000 clones, around four fifths of them with a count of one. Under 2.5% of the sample lies in the top ten.

Overall study outcomes, separate from this receptor: The authors noted that the TCR breadth and depth analyses may have underestimated total T cell responses. Substantial breadth of spike-specific CD8+ and CD4+ T cell responses was reported after vaccination. Spike-specific TCR breadth was higher in Ad26.COV2.S recipients than in placebo recipients (P = 0.0014). Comparing responses between vaccine doses or regimens was not something the study was powered to do. Vaccine and placebo recipients had similar non-spike TCR breadth, a finding consistent with the vaccine containing only spike.

The specimen was peripheral blood, collected in a trial of Ad26.COV2.S vaccine versus placebo. The chain is made from TRBV10-3 and TRBJ2-5; 9 bases in the junction line up with TRBD2. This sequence was found in a person between 18 and 65 years old who received the Ad26.COV2.S COVID-19 vaccine or a placebo. The CDR3 protein is CAISDPAGGGETQYF. The base sequence is TGTGCCATCAGTGACCCAGCGGGGGGAGGAGAGACCCAGTACTTC.